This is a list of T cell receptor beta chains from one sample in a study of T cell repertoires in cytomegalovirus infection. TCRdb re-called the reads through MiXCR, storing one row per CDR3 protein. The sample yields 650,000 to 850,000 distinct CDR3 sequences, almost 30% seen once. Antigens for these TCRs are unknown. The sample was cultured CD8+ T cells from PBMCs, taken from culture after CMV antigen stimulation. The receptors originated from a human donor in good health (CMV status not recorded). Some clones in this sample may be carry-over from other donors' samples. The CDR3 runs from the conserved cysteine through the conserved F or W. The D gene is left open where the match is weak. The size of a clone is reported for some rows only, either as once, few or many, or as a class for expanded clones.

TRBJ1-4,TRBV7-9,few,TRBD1,CASSRKAGGDEKLFF,TGTGCCAGCAGCCGGAAGGCAGGGGGCGACGAAAAACTGTTTTTT
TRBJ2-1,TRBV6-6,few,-,CASSYSTDLASNNEQFF,TGTGCCAGCAGTTACTCGACCGACTTGGCCTCTAACAATGAGCAGTTCTTC
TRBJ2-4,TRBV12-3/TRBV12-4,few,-,CASSWGRGLQNIQYF,TGTGCCAGCAGTTGGGGACGCGGGCTACAAAACATTCAGTACTTC
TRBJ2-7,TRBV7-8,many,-,CASSLAGGPSYEQYF,TGTGCCAGCAGCTTAGCGGGGGGGCCCTCCTACGAGCAGTACTTC
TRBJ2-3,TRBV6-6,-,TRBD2,CASSDPLLAGAREDGTDTQYF,TGTGCCAGCAGCGACCCACTTCTAGCGGGGGCAAGAGAGGACGGCACAGATACGCAGTATTTT
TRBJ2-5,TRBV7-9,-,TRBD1,CASISRVGQGLLVETQYF,TGTGCCAGCATCTCAAGAGTGGGACAGGGTCTATTGGTAGAGACCCAGTACTTC
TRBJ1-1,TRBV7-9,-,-,CASSLGSITGNTEAFF,TGTGCCAGCAGCTTAGGGAGTATTACAGGGAACACTGAAGCTTTCTTT
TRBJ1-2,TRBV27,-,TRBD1,CASSDPDRGSGYTF,TGTGCCAGCAGTGACCCGGACAGGGGATCTGGCTACACCTTC
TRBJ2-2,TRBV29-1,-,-,CSVEGSNTGELFF,TGCAGCGTTGAGGGCTCTAACACCGGGGAGCTGTTTTTT
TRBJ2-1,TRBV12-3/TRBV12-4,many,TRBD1,CASSRDRGSYNEQFF,TGTGCCAGCAGTCGGGACAGGGGGTCCTACAATGAGCAGTTCTTC
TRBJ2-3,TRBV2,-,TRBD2,CASRPYPGLAGNTDTQYF,TGTGCCAGCAGACCATATCCGGGACTAGCGGGGAACACAGATACGCAGTATTTT
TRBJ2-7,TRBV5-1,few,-,CASSLESVGYEQYF,TGCGCCAGCAGCTTGGAATCTGTGGGCTACGAGCAGTACTTC
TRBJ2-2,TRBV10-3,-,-,CAIKGGVTGELFF,TGTGCCATCAAAGGCGGGGTCACCGGGGAGCTGTTTTTT
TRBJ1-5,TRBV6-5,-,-,CASSYPRVRSNQPQHF,TGTGCCAGCAGTTACCCCAGGGTCAGGAGCAATCAGCCCCAGCATTTT
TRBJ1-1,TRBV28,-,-,CASSLDLWREAFF,TGTGCCAGCAGTTTGGATCTTTGGAGGGAAGCTTTCTTT
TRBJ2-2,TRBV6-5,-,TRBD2,CASTLSGGLTGELFF,TGTGCCAGCACCCTATCGGGGGGTCTGACCGGGGAGCTGTTTTTT
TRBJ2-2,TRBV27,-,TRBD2,CASMGLAGFANTGELFF,TGTGCCAGCATGGGACTAGCGGGGTTCGCGAACACCGGGGAGCTGTTTTTT
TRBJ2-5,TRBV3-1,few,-,CASSPRGTQETQYF,TGTGCCAGCAGCCCGCGTGGGACCCAAGAGACCCAGTACTTC
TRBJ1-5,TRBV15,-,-,CATSRDRTGTQPQHF,TGTGCCACCAGCAGAGATCGTACAGGGACTCAGCCCCAGCATTTT
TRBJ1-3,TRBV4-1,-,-,CASSQDSPPYHSGNTIYF,TGCGCCAGCAGCCAAGACAGTCCCCCATATCACTCTGGAAACACCATATATTTT
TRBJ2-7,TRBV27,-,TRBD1,CASSLFGTGETYEQYF,TGTGCCAGCAGTTTATTTGGGACAGGTGAGACCTACGAGCAGTACTTC
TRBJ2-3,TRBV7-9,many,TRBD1,CASSSLPEDRPGPYTQYF,TGTGCCAGCAGCTCCCTCCCTGAGGACAGGCCGGGTCCGTATACGCAGTATTTT